This T cell receptor beta chain came from a study of cytomegalovirus exposure and HLA in healthy donors. Primers: 60 Vbeta forward and 13 Jbeta reverse. Profiling relied on immunoSEQ multiplex PCR, and the TCRdb table lists in-frame clones only, not all of them. The sample lists under 200,000 clones; roughly four fifths were seen once. Sequences were obtained from PBMCs. This clonotype was sampled from a man aged 50 to 59 in good health and CMV-seropositive.

This CDR3 reads CASKKQAGIHYGYTF. The CDR3 DNA follows: TGTGCCAGCAAAAAACAGGCAGGGATCCACTATGGCTACACCTTC. The rearrangement links TRBV6-5 to TRBJ1-2; TRBD1 is a possible D gene (5 bases). CDR3 length equals 15 residues. Trimming pared 7 bases from V and 3 bases from J, leaving 18 bases between. Germline V gene sequence: CDR1 MNHEY, CDR2 SVGAGI.